Sequencing of this TCR beta chain was carried out in a study of regulatory T cells in long-lasting Graves disease. The CDR3 runs 14 residues. The V gene's germline CDR1 is SNHLY and CDR2 FYNNEI. Through Arm-PCR of CDR3 regions and iRepertoire HTBI primers, TCR beta libraries were built. TCRdb re-derived calls from the multiplex PCR reads in MiXCR, one entry per CDR3 protein. The sample includes roughly 420,000 distinct CDR3 sequences, around a sixth of them seen just once. As for time point: newly diagnosed GD, antithyroid drugs for less than 3 months. PBMC-extracted RNA yielded the TCR library. The V and J genes are TRBV2 and TRBJ2-4, with 14 nucleotides matching TRBD2. The better agreement between TRBJ2-1 and the DNA end casts doubt on the J call. This TCR came from a female donor with Graves disease. The starting material was peripheral blood mononuclear cells (PBMCs), obtained at new diagnosis, from a patient treated with antithyroid drugs. CDR3: CASGSGLAGDEQFF. As DNA, the CDR3 is TGTGCCAGCGGCTCGGGACTAGCGGGGGATGAGCAGTTCTTC.